These T cell receptor beta chains were read from a single sample in a study of OX40 agonist ivuxolimab in advanced cancers. Assay: immunoSEQ multiplex PCR; the TCRdb copy retains only in-frame clones and omits some. Of fewer than 80,000 clones in the sample, roughly 87% were seen once. The starting material was CD4+ or CD8+ T cells sorted from blood, obtained in a trial of the OX40 agonist ivuxolimab. The receptor set was obtained from an adult with an advanced solid tumor such as melanoma, head and neck, liver or kidney cancer. The CDR3 runs from the conserved cysteine through the conserved F or W. D genes are given only for firm matches. Size is omitted from some rows. Given values are once, few, many or a class for expanded clones.

V	D	size	J	CDR3	DNA
TRBV5-1	TRBD2	-	TRBJ2-1	CASSGGGVAAYNEQFF	TGCGCCAGCAGCGGGGGGGGAGTAGCGGCCTACAATGAGCAGTTCTTC
TRBV6-1	-	-	TRBJ2-3	CASSESAQYF	TGTGCCAGCAGTGAGAGCGCGCAGTATTTT
TRBV5-8	TRBD2	-	TRBJ2-7	CASSLGQLAGEGEQYF	TGTGCCAGCAGCTTGGGCCAACTAGCGGGAGAGGGCGAGCAGTACTTC
TRBV28	TRBD1	-	TRBJ2-3	CASSFDRGQRTDTQYF	TGTGCCAGCAGTTTCGACAGGGGGCAACGGACAGATACGCAGTATTTT
TRBV5-6	TRBD2	-	TRBJ2-3	CASSLSGLAGGIADTQYF	TGTGCCAGCAGCTTATCGGGTCTAGCGGGAGGTATTGCAGATACGCAGTATTTT
TRBV19	-	-	TRBJ1-4	CASSIQASNEKLFF	TGTGCCAGTAGTATTCAGGCCTCGAATGAAAAACTGTTTTTT
TRBV7-9	-	-	TRBJ2-7	CASAGTTPYEQYF	TGTGCCAGCGCCGGGACAACTCCCTACGAGCAGTACTTC
TRBV7-3	-	-	TRBJ2-2	CASSSLASGAGELFF	TGTGCCAGCAGCTCCCTTGCTTCAGGGGCCGGGGAGCTGTTTTTT
TRBV6-1	-	-	TRBJ2-5	CASSEGYGGSQETQYF	TGTGCCAGCAGTGAAGGGTATGGTGGGAGCCAAGAGACCCAGTACTTC
TRBV7-9	-	once	TRBJ1-2	CASTPATSNNWYTF	TGTGCCAGCACCCCGGCAACAAGCAATAATTGGTACACCTTC
TRBV5-4	TRBD1	-	TRBJ1-1	CASRGDRGAEAFF	TGTGCCAGCAGGGGGGACAGGGGCGCTGAAGCTTTCTTT
TRBV6-1	-	-	TRBJ2-3	CASSDKGIGDTQYF	TGTGCCAGCAGTGACAAGGGGATAGGAGATACGCAGTATTTT
TRBV7-6	TRBD2	-	TRBJ2-2	CASSPDPGLAGSGELFF	TGTGCCAGCAGCCCAGACCCGGGACTAGCGGGTTCCGGGGAGCTGTTTTTT
TRBV6-5	TRBD2	-	TRBJ2-3	CASRMTSGRSDTQYF	TGTGCCAGCAGGATGACTAGCGGGAGGTCAGATACGCAGTATTTT
TRBV7-2	-	-	TRBJ2-1	CASRQITEQFF	TGTGCCAGCAGACAAATCACTGAGCAGTTCTTC
TRBV7-8	TRBD1	-	TRBJ2-7	CASSYWDRGHYEQYF	TGTGCCAGCAGCTATTGGGACAGGGGGCATTACGAGCAGTACTTC
TRBV12-5	-	-	TRBJ1-2	CASVGVGYGYTF	TGTGCTAGTGTCGGTGTAGGCTATGGCTACACCTTC
TRBV7-2	-	-	TRBJ1-1	CASSSRVEAEAFF	TGTGCCAGCAGCTCCAGGGTTGAGGCTGAAGCTTTCTTT
TRBV7-2	-	-	TRBJ1-5	CASSPQVSGQPQHF	TGTGCCAGCAGCCCACAGGTATCCGGGCAGCCCCAGCATTTT
TRBV11-1	TRBD1	-	TRBJ2-7	CASSLRTGGIEQYF	TGTGCCAGCAGCCTGAGGACAGGTGGAATCGAGCAGTACTTC